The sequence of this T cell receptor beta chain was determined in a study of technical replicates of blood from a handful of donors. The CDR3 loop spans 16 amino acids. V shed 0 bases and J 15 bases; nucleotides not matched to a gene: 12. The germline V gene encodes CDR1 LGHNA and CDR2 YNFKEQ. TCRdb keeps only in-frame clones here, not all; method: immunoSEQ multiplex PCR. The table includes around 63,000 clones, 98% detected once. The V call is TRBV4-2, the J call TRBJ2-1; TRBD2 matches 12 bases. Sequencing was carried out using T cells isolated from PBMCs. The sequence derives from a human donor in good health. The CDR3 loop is CASSQDVSASGGEGFF. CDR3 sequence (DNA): TGTGCCAGCAGCCAAGATGTTTCGGCTAGCGGGGGGGAGGGGTTCTTC.